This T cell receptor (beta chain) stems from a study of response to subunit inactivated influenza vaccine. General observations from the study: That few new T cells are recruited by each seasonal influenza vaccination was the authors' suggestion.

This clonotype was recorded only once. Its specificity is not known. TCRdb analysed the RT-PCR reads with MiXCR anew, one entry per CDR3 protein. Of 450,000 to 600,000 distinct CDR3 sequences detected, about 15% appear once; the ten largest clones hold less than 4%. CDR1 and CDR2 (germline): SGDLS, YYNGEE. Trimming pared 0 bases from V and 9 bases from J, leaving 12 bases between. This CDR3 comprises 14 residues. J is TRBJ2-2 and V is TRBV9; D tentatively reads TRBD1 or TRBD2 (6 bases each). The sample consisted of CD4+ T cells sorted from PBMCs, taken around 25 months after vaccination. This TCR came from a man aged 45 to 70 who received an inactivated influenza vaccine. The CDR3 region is CASSVEGGGRELFF. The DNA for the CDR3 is TGTGCCAGCAGCGTAGAAGGGGGAGGCCGGGAGCTGTTTTTT.